This T cell receptor beta chain was identified during a study of cytomegalovirus exposure and HLA in healthy donors. Whole-study context: Researchers previously reported finding some 110 million unique TCR beta sequences from 170 million or so T cells.

PCR used 60 Vbeta primers and 13 Jbeta primers. Using immunoSEQ multiplex PCR, the repertoire was profiled, and TCRdb retains in-frame clones only, with some absent. This table has approximately 89,000 clones, 76% appearing once. Regarding the study as a whole: Only CMV serostatus was available as immune exposure information. There were some public TCRs occurring in many donors, but most TCR sequences were rare.

This clone was seen a few times. Its specificity is not known. Germline assignment: CDR1 MNHNS and CDR2 SASEGT. The V gene end was trimmed by 6 bases and the J gene end by 3 bases; junction bases not matched to a gene: 6. The CDR3 extends over 15 amino acids. V gene TRBV6-1 combines with J gene TRBJ2-2; 8 bases agree with TRBD1. The TCR sequence derives from a male donor in good health and CMV-seronegative. The source material was PBMCs. The CDR3 is CASRWTGIDTGELFF. The CDR3 bases are TGTGCCAGCAGATGGACAGGGATCGACACCGGGGAGCTGTTTTTT.